Listed here are 25 T cell receptor beta chains from one sample, sequenced in a study of cytomegalovirus exposure and HLA in healthy donors. It was with 60 Vbeta and 13 Jbeta primers that the PCR ran. Repertoires were generated with immunoSEQ multiplex PCR, while TCRdb's copy carries only in-frame clones and drops some. This table has more than 150,000 clones, approximately 80% appearing once. Input material: PBMCs. Receptors originate from a woman aged 30 to 39 in good health and CMV-seropositive.

The V and J genes are TRBV12-5 and TRBJ1-1; D call uncertain. The CDR3 spans 17 residues. Germline V gene sequence: CDR1 LGHNT, CDR2 FRNRAP. Trimming took off 5 bases at V and 3 bases at J, with 22 bases between the two ends. The CDR3 reads CASGEIGSQSWDTEAFF. The CDR3 bases are TGTGCTAGTGGTGAAATAGGGAGCCAAAGTTGGGACACTGAAGCTTTCTTT.

The rearrangement links TRBV5-1 to TRBJ2-1, with 7 bases identical to TRBD2. Trimming removed 3 bases from V and 6 bases from J; junction bases left unmatched: 9. Germline-derived CDR1 and CDR2 are SGHRS and YFSETQ. The CDR3 length is 15 residues. The CDR3 coding sequence is TGCGCCAGCAGCTCTACTAGCGCCGGTGGCAATGAGCAGTTCTTC. Amino acids: CASSSTSAGGNEQFF.

The chain uses TRBV5-4 and TRBJ2-7; the match to TRBD1 covers 7 bases. Germline V gene sequence: CDR1 SGHNT, CDR2 YYREEE (reference sequence). J gave up 0 bases and V 5 bases, and 5 bases lay outside the gene matches. This CDR3 region has 14 residues. CDR3 in amino acids: CASRKQGSSYEQYF. In nucleotides, the CDR3 is TGTGCCAGCAGGAAACAGGGGAGCTCCTACGAGCAGTACTTC.

The chain employs TRBV25-1 and TRBJ2-5; TRBD1 aligns across 7 bases. This CDR3 is built from 14 residues. V gave up 4 bases and J gave up 5 bases; unmatched junction bases: 7. Germline V gene lookup returns CDR1 MGHDK and CDR2 SYGVNS. Here the CDR3 DNA reads TGTGCCAGCAGTGCCTGGACAGGTTCGGAGACCCAGTACTTC. Its translation: CASSAWTGSETQYF.

This chain links TRBV7-8 with TRBJ1-5, with D perhaps TRBD1 (6 bases). From germline, CDR1 is SGHVS and CDR2 FQNEAQ. V dropped 4 bases and J dropped 7 bases, with 14 bases sitting between them. The CDR3 spans 14 residues. DNA of the CDR3: TGTGCCAGCAGCTCTGCCAGGGGTGTGCAGCCCCAGCATTTT. Residues: CASSSARGVQPQHF.

Only a few counts were recorded for this clone. The rearrangement links TRBV29-1 to TRBJ2-7, with D unclear. This CDR3 region has 11 residues. The V gene's germline CDR1 is SQVTM and CDR2 ANQGSEA. V shed 6 bases and J shed 0 bases, with 6 bases lying between them. The CDR3: CSVGSSYEQYF. CDR3 DNA: TGCAGCGTCGGTAGCTCCTACGAGCAGTACTTC.

This clone has only a few counts. The chain couples TRBV29-1 to TRBJ2-2; D possibly corresponds to TRBD2 (5 bases). The CDR3 is 12 amino acids. The germline V and J ends were trimmed by 6 bases and 3 bases, with 8 bases remaining between them. In germline, CDR1 is SQVTM, CDR2 ANQGSEA. Written as DNA, the CDR3 is TGCAGCGTGGTGAGGGACACCGGGGAGCTGTTTTTT. Translating gives CSVVRDTGELFF.

The chain has TRBV7-6 and TRBJ1-6; D perhaps matches TRBD1 (5 bases). CDR1 is SGHVS, CDR2 FNYEAQ, per germline. This CDR3 region has 16 residues. V lost 4 bases and J lost 7, with 17 bases in between. CDR3 in amino acids: CASSYGPPGRNSPLHF. The CDR3 region has the DNA TGTGCCAGCAGCTACGGTCCGCCAGGGAGGAATTCACCCCTCCACTTT.

This clone came up a few times. J is TRBJ1-1 and V is TRBV7-9; D unclear. Germline V gives CDR1 SEHNR, CDR2 FQNEAQ (reference sequence). V was cut by 5 bases and J by 7 bases, with 2 bases left in between. The CDR3 consists of 9 residues. CDR3 residues: CASSHEAFF. The CDR3 DNA reads TGTGCCAGCAGCCATGAAGCTTTCTTT.

The rearrangement links TRBV27 to TRBJ2-7, with 9 positions matching TRBD2. Germline trimming cut 4 bases from V and 5 bases from J; bases unmatched to any gene: 6. Germline assignment: CDR1 MNHEY and CDR2 SMNVEV (reference sequence). The CDR3 extends over 14 amino acids. For the CDR3, the DNA is TGTGCCAGCAGTTGGGGACTAGCTGGGCACGAGCAGTACTTC. Amino acids: CASSWGLAGHEQYF.

The rearrangement uses TRBV20-1 and TRBJ2-7; D gene ambiguous. Germline values: CDR1 DFQATT, CDR2 SNEGSKA (reference sequence). The CDR3 sequence is 11 residues long. V was pared by 0 bases and J by 9 bases, with 9 bases between. CDR3 sequence reads: CSARDDLGQYF. The DNA for the CDR3 is TGCAGTGCTAGAGATGATCTAGGGCAGTACTTC.

The V and J genes are TRBV10-2 and TRBJ2-7, with TRBD1 matching over 7 bases. This CDR3 is 14 amino acids long. With V trimmed by 6 bases and J by 7 bases, 12 bases remained unmatched. Germline CDR1 WSHSY, CDR2 SAAADI. The CDR3 coding sequence is TGCGCCAGCAGACCGGGACAGCCCCCCGATGAGCAGTACTTC. Its protein is CASRPGQPPDEQYF.

The chain carries TRBV7-9 and TRBJ1-5; the match to TRBD1 covers 9 bases. This CDR3 has 16 amino acids. V lost 5 bases to trimming and J lost 3 bases; unmatched junction nucleotides: 8. The V gene's germline CDR1 is SEHNR and CDR2 FQNEAQ (reference sequence). CDR3 in amino acids: CASSPWDRANNQPQHF. Written as DNA, the CDR3 is TGTGCCAGCAGCCCGTGGGACAGGGCCAACAATCAGCCCCAGCATTTT.

CDR3 sequence: CATSRLADGETQYF. DNA for the CDR3: TGTGCCACCAGCAGGCTAGCTGATGGGGAGACCCAGTACTTC. V is TRBV15 and J is TRBJ2-5, with D perhaps TRBD2 (5 bases). Trimming removed 3 bases from V and 5 bases from J, with 13 bases in between. This CDR3 is 14 amino acids long. Germline CDR1 reads LNHNV; CDR2 reads YYDKDF (reference sequence). Full variable domain (remainder filled in from reference TRBV15 and TRBJ2-5): DAMVIQNPRYQVTQFGKPVTLSCSQTLNHNVMYWYQQKSSQAPKLLFHYYDKDFNNEADTPDNFQSRRPNTSFCFLDIRSPGLGDTAMYLCATSRLADGETQYFGPGTRLLVL.

This clone was counted a few times. V usage is TRBV4-1 and J usage is TRBJ2-7, with TRBD2 as a possible D gene (5 bases). Germline V gene data show CDR1 as MGHRA and CDR2 as YSYEKL. V lost 2 bases and J 3 bases, leaving 20 bases between the germline ends. The CDR3 sequence is 17 residues long. The chain's CDR3 is CASSQTLLRQRHYEQYF. CDR3 bases: TGCGCCAGCAGCCAAACCCTCCTCCGGCAGCGGCACTACGAGCAGTACTTC.

For the CDR3, the DNA is TGTGCCAGTTGTACCGGCTCTGGAAACACCATATATTTT. Translated, it gives CASCTGSGNTIYF. The V call is TRBV19, the J call TRBJ1-3; D is uncertain. The CDR3 runs to 13 residues. Trimming shortened V by 8 bases and J by 0 bases, and 8 bases separated the two germline ends. Germline CDR1 reads LNHDA; CDR2 reads SQIVND (reference sequence).

This clone was observed a handful of times. This chain uses TRBV7-9 with TRBJ1-1; D remains unclear. This CDR3 spans 14 amino acids. The germline CDR1 and CDR2 sequences are SEHNR and FQNEAQ (reference sequence). Trimming shortened V by 2 bases and J by 7 bases, and 14 bases separated the two germline ends. The CDR3 DNA follows: TGTGCCAGCAGCTTAATGAGGGCGGACCTTGAAGCTTTCTTT. This gives the protein CASSLMRADLEAFF.

V gene TRBV19 combines with J gene TRBJ2-2; possible D gene TRBD1, 5 bases. Germline CDR1 is LNHDA and CDR2 is SQIVND (reference sequence). The CDR3 totals 15 residues. Trimming shortened V by 3 bases and J by 4 bases, and 12 bases separated the two germline ends. The DNA for the CDR3 is TGTGCCAGTAGTATGTTACAGGAGAGCACCGGGGAGCTGTTTTTT. Protein sequence: CASSMLQESTGELFF.

This clone was seen a few times. The V and J genes are TRBV5-4 and TRBJ2-5; 9 nucleotides align to TRBD2. The CDR3 runs to 14 residues. Looked up from germline, CDR1 is SGHNT and CDR2 is YYREEE (reference sequence). V was clipped by 6 bases and J by 4 bases; unmatched bases: 7. DNA of the CDR3: TGTGCCAGCATGGCGGGGGGGCCGGGAGAGACCCAGTACTTC. Protein: CASMAGGPGETQYF.

This chain connects TRBV7-2 to TRBJ1-6, with TRBD1 matching over 7 bases. The CDR3 is 16 residues long. The ends lost 5 bases at V and 0 bases at J; junction bases unmatched: 4. The germline V gene encodes CDR1 SGHTA and CDR2 FQGNSA. The CDR3: CASSDRQGSYNSPLHF. The CDR3 region has the DNA TGTGCCAGCAGCGACCGACAGGGCTCCTATAATTCACCCCTCCACTTT.

This clone was seen only once. The V call is TRBV28, the J call TRBJ1-2; D is unresolved. There are 13 residues in the CDR3. The germline V and J ends were trimmed by 2 bases and 3 bases, with 7 bases remaining between them. Germline CDR1 MDHEN, CDR2 SYDVKM. The CDR3, as DNA: TGTGCCAGCAGTTTACGAGACTACTATGGCTACACCTTC. Translating it yields CASSLRDYYGYTF.

The gene calls are TRBV11-2 and TRBJ2-7; the match to TRBD2 covers 8 bases. The CDR3 has 14 residues. J gave up 0 bases and V 5 bases, and 3 bases lay outside the gene matches. The germline V gene encodes CDR1 SGHAT and CDR2 FQNNGV. In nucleotides, the CDR3 is TGTGCCAGCAGCCCGAGCGGGAGCTCCTACGAGCAGTACTTC. Protein product: CASSPSGSSYEQYF.

The CDR3 DNA reads as TGTGCCAGCAGCTTAACGGGGAGTTGGAGCGAGACCCAGTACTTC. This encodes CASSLTGSWSETQYF. V gene TRBV7-8 combines with J gene TRBJ2-5, with D perhaps TRBD2 (5 bases). V was clipped by 2 bases and J by 5 bases, with 15 bases between them. Germline values: CDR1 SGHVS, CDR2 FQNEAQ. This CDR3 contains 15 residues. Looking up the rest from reference TRBV7-8 and TRBJ2-5 gives the full variable domain: GAGVSQSPRYKVAKRGQDVALRCDPISGHVSLFWYQQALGQGPEFLTYFQNEAQLDKSGLPSDRFFAERPEGSVSTLKIQRTQQEDSAVYLCASSLTGSWSETQYFGPGTRLLVL.

The V and J genes are TRBV10-3 and TRBJ2-7; TRBD1 matches 7 bases. Germline trimming cut 4 bases from V and 7 bases from J; bases unmatched to any gene: 10. The CDR3 sequence is 14 residues long. Germline CDR1 and CDR2: ENHRY and SYGVKD. The CDR3 region is CAISARQGEWEQYF. Here the CDR3 DNA reads TGTGCCATCAGTGCTCGGCAGGGGGAGTGGGAGCAGTACTTC.

This clone was detected only once. CDR3: CASSVPLAGYLDEQFF. In nucleotides, the CDR3 is TGTGCCAGCAGCGTTCCCCTGGCGGGGTACCTGGATGAGCAGTTCTTC. The chain combines TRBV9 with TRBJ2-1; D may be TRBD2 (6 bases). CDR3 length: 16 residues. V was shortened by 2 bases and J by 8 bases, with 20 bases between the two germline ends. Germline V gene sequence: CDR1 SGDLS, CDR2 YYNGEE. Variable domain in full (rest from reference TRBV9 and TRBJ2-1): DSGVTQTPKHLITATGQRVTLRCSPRSGDLSVYWYQQSLDQGLQFLIQYYNGEERAKGNILERFSAQQFPDLHSELNLSSLELGDSALYFCASSVPLAGYLDEQFFGPGTRLTVL.